These 32 T cell receptor beta chains were sequenced from one sample in a study of CXCR3-negative and CXCR3-positive naive CD8 T cells. The study made its TRB cDNA libraries by 5' RACE, adding UMI labels. From the 5' RACE reads, TCRdb lists one entry per CDR3 protein and no DNA. This sample's table reports about 62,000 distinct CDR3 sequences. The specimen sequenced was naive CXCR3- CD8+ T cells from blood. Described subset: CD45RO-CCR7+CD27+CD95- naive CD8+ T cells lacking CXCR3 (TNR3-). All receptors derive from a human donor in good health. Some clones in this sample may be carry-over from other donors' samples.

The gene calls are TRBV27 and TRBJ2-7; TCRdb's D call, TRBD2, is unchecked because there is no DNA. Germline V gene lookup returns CDR1 MNHEY and CDR2 SMNVEV (reference sequence). The CDR3 covers 16 residues. CDR3 sequence: CASSFGQPGPGYEQYF.

The genes are TRBV5-5 and TRBJ2-1. Germline lookup yields CDR1 SGHKS and CDR2 YYEKEE (reference sequence). The CDR3 contains 14 residues. CDR3 amino acids: CASSFLGRDDEQFF.

The gene calls are TRBV29-1 and TRBJ2-1; TCRdb's D call, TRBD1, is unchecked because there is no DNA. There are 13 residues in the CDR3. Germline CDR1 is SQVTM and CDR2 is ANQGSEA. The CDR3 is CSVAGQGAGEQFF.

J is TRBJ1-1 and V is TRBV7-2; the D call from TCRdb, TRBD1, cannot be confirmed without DNA. Germline assignment: CDR1 SGHTA and CDR2 FQGNSA. The CDR3 runs to 17 residues. The CDR3 sequence is CASSDRSNREWNTEAFF.

V and J are TRBV14 and TRBJ2-3; no DNA is available, so the TRBD2 call from TCRdb remains unchecked. Germline V gene sequence: CDR1 SGHDN, CDR2 FVKESK. The CDR3 runs 16 residues. The CDR3 reads CASSQDLLAGADTQYF.

The gene calls are TRBV4-1 and TRBJ1-4. CDR1 and CDR2 from the germline V gene are MGHRA and YSYEKL. The CDR3 covers 14 residues. CDR3 sequence: CASSQAVGFRKLFF.

CDR3 residues: CASSPPGSAYEQYF. V is TRBV28 and J is TRBJ2-7; TCRdb's D call, TRBD2, is unchecked because there is no DNA. The CDR3 consists of 14 residues. The germline V gene encodes CDR1 MDHEN and CDR2 SYDVKM.

This clonotype is identified as medium-sized from frequency. The chain recombines TRBV6-5 with TRBJ1-5; absent DNA, TCRdb's TRBD1 call cannot be checked. There are 14 residues in the CDR3. Germline loops: CDR1 MNHEY, CDR2 SVGAGI. The CDR3 reads CAISLDRENQPQHF.

V gene TRBV5-1 combines with J gene TRBJ2-1; TCRdb picks TRBD1, but there is no DNA to check that call. CDR3 length: 18 amino acids. Looked up from germline, CDR1 is SGHRS and CDR2 is YFSETQ. CDR3 protein: CASSLAIAQSSSYNEQFF.

This rearrangement joins TRBV4-3 to TRBJ2-7; TCRdb's assignment of TRBD2 cannot be checked, as there is no DNA. CDR1 and CDR2 from the germline V gene are LGHNA and YSLEER. This CDR3 is built from 16 residues. The CDR3 loop reads CASSQALAGGTYEQYF.

The V call is TRBV5-6, the J call TRBJ1-1. This CDR3 has 12 residues. Germline lookup yields CDR1 SGHDT and CDR2 YYEEEE. CDR3 amino acids: CASSFGSTEAFF. The full variable domain, in which reference TRBV5-6 and TRBJ1-1 provide the parts outside the CDR3, is DAGVTQSPTHLIKTRGQQVTLRCSPKSGHDTVSWYQQALGQGPQFIFQYYEEEERQRGNFPDRFSGHQFPNYSSELNVNALLLGDSALYLCASSFGSTEAFFGQGTRLTVV.

The chain is built from TRBV6-2 or TRBV6-3 and TRBJ2-7; lacking DNA, the TRBD2 call made by TCRdb goes unchecked. This CDR3 region has 14 residues. Germline assignment: CDR1 MNHEY and CDR2 SVGEGT. CDR3 residues: CASSYGTSSYEQYF.

This rearrangement joins TRBV3-1 to TRBJ2-3; TCRdb selects TRBD2, and the lack of DNA leaves this call unchecked. The CDR3 is made up of 15 amino acids. Germline-derived CDR1 and CDR2 are LGHDT and YNNKEL (reference sequence). CDR3 amino acids: CASSPSGGAVDTQYF.

The CDR3: CASSGGTGRKETQHF. The chain combines TRBV28 with TRBJ2-5; TCRdb designates TRBD1, a call that cannot be tested without DNA. CDR3 size: 15 residues. Germline CDR1 is MDHEN and CDR2 is SYDVKM.

J is TRBJ2-5 and V is TRBV12-3 or TRBV12-4; TCRdb's D gene call, TRBD1, goes unchecked for lack of DNA. This CDR3 contains 14 residues. The CDR3 protein is CASSLYREQETQYF.

The rearrangement joins TRBV7-3 to TRBJ1-1; TCRdb outputs TRBD1, but without DNA this stays unchecked. Germline CDR1 is SGHTA and CDR2 is FQGTGA. The CDR3 runs 16 residues. The CDR3 sequence is CASSLTPLQLNTEAFF.

This chain joins TRBV7-9 and TRBJ2-7. The CDR3 is made up of 15 amino acids. Per germline, CDR1 SEHNR and CDR2 FQNEAQ (reference sequence). This chain's CDR3 is CASSLNYASSYEQYF.

The J gene is TRBJ2-7, the V gene TRBV29-1. Germline V gene sequence: CDR1 SQVTM, CDR2 ANQGSEA. The CDR3 has 12 residues. CDR3 sequence reads: CSAAGSSYEQYF.

This chain uses TRBV6-2 or TRBV6-3 with TRBJ2-7; there is no DNA to check the TCRdb D call of TRBD2. This CDR3 comprises 15 residues. Germline V gene sequence: CDR1 MNHEY, CDR2 SVGEGT. The CDR3 is CASSYSDGGSYEQYF.

The J gene is TRBJ2-1, the V gene TRBV5-1. Germline V lookup: CDR1 SGHRS, CDR2 YFSETQ. This CDR3 region has 15 residues. CDR3 in amino acids: CASSWTSSSYNEQFF.

The chain is built from TRBV7-8 and TRBJ2-7; TCRdb designates TRBD1, a call that cannot be tested without DNA. Germline lookup yields CDR1 SGHVS and CDR2 FQNEAQ. This CDR3 has 13 residues. The CDR3 sequence is CASSPGTALEQYF.

The gene calls are TRBV10-1 and TRBJ1-5. The CDR3 runs 15 residues. CDR1 is WNHNN and CDR2 is SYGVQD in the germline V gene (reference sequence). This chain's CDR3 is CAISDPRQMHQPQHF.

V usage is TRBV11-2 and J usage is TRBJ2-2; the TCRdb call, TRBD1, lacks DNA for checking. Germline V CDR1 and CDR2: SGHAT, FQNNGV. The CDR3 consists of 13 residues. The CDR3 region is CASSLQGTGELFF.

The chain has TRBV6-6 and TRBJ2-3; TCRdb designates TRBD1, a call that cannot be tested without DNA. Germline assignment: CDR1 MNHNY and CDR2 SVGAGI (reference sequence). This CDR3 contains 16 residues. The CDR3 region is CASSSTPGTSTDTQYF.

V is TRBV29-1 and J is TRBJ2-1. The V gene's germline CDR1 is SQVTM and CDR2 ANQGSEA. This CDR3 region has 15 residues. The CDR3 here is CSVESIGRNYNEQFF.

The V and J genes are TRBV6-2 or TRBV6-3 and TRBJ2-2. Germline loops: CDR1 MNHEY, CDR2 SVGEGT. This CDR3 is built from 13 residues. The CDR3 loop is CASSQAFTGELFF.

The rearrangement joins TRBV2 to TRBJ2-5; TCRdb picks TRBD1, but there is no DNA to check that call. This CDR3 is 16 amino acids long. Germline V gives CDR1 SNHLY, CDR2 FYNNEI. The CDR3 region is CASIWGTGTAQETQYF. The full variable domain, in which reference TRBV2 and TRBJ2-5 provide the parts outside the CDR3, is EPEVTQTPSHQVTQMGQEVILRCVPISNHLYFYWYRQILGQKVEFLVSFYNNEISEKSEIFDDQFSVERPDGSNFTLKIRSTKLEDSAMYFCASIWGTGTAQETQYFGPGTRLLVL.

The chain uses TRBV12-3 or TRBV12-4 and TRBJ1-6; the D gene TCRdb calls, TRBD1, cannot be checked with no DNA. The length of the CDR3 is 15 residues. CDR3 loop: CASRTAGPESSPLHF.

The J gene is TRBJ1-5, the V gene TRBV4-2; TCRdb's D call of TRBD1 is untestable without DNA. CDR3 length: 15 residues. The germline V gene encodes CDR1 LGHNA and CDR2 YNFKEQ. This CDR3 reads CASSQDRQGYQPQHF.

The rearrangement joins TRBV29-1 to TRBJ2-2. The CDR3 has 12 amino acids. The germline CDR1 and CDR2 sequences are SQVTM and ANQGSEA. CDR3 region: CSVERPTGELFF.

The rearrangement uses TRBV6-2 or TRBV6-3 and TRBJ2-7; TCRdb designates TRBD2, a call that cannot be tested without DNA. This CDR3 comprises 17 residues. CDR1 is MNHEY, CDR2 SVGEGT, per germline. The CDR3 spells CASSATGMSGGAYEQYF.

This chain connects TRBV6-1 to TRBJ1-5; TCRdb's D call of TRBD1 is untestable without DNA. This CDR3 has 14 amino acids. Germline V gives CDR1 MNHNS, CDR2 SASEGT. Here the CDR3 reads CASSQDRSNQPQHF.